Listed below are T cell receptor beta chains from one sample, sequenced in a study of OX40 agonist ivuxolimab in advanced cancers. Sequencing used immunoSEQ multiplex PCR; TCRdb keeps in-frame clones, though not all of them. This table has about 24,000 clones, approximately 91% appearing once. Material: CD4+ or CD8+ T cells sorted from blood, obtained in a trial of the OX40 agonist ivuxolimab. The receptor set was obtained from an adult with an advanced solid tumor such as melanoma, head and neck, liver or kidney cancer. Both conserved end residues are part of each CDR3. A D gene is named only where the DNA matches it firmly. Clone size, where shown, is once, few, many, or a class for clones that have expanded.

D: -; V: TRBV11-3; size: -; J: TRBJ1-2; CDR3: CASSLRGVPARGYTF; DNA: TGTGCCAGCAGCCTACGAGGGGTCCCAGCTCGTGGCTACACCTTC
D: -; V: TRBV10-1; size: -; J: TRBJ2-5; CDR3: CASSLGNQETQYF; DNA: TGCGCCAGCAGTCTGGGGAATCAAGAGACCCAGTACTTC
D: -; V: TRBV6-5; size: -; J: TRBJ2-5; CDR3: CASSQGETQYF; DNA: TGTGCCAGCAGTCAGGGGGAGACCCAGTACTTC
D: -; V: TRBV2; size: -; J: TRBJ1-1; CDR3: CASSVNREAFF; DNA: TGTGCCAGCAGCGTAAACAGGGAAGCTTTCTTT
D: -; V: TRBV5-1; size: -; J: TRBJ1-2; CDR3: CASSRDANYGYTF; DNA: TGCGCCAGCAGCCGGGACGCTAACTATGGCTACACCTTC
D: TRBD1; V: TRBV14; size: -; J: TRBJ2-1; CDR3: CASSQDHGTGVFEQFF; DNA: TGTGCCAGCAGCCAAGATCACGGGACAGGGGTCTTCGAGCAGTTCTTC
D: -; V: TRBV10-3; size: -; J: TRBJ1-1; CDR3: CAIRVNTEAFF; DNA: TGTGCCATCAGGGTTAACACTGAAGCTTTCTTT
D: -; V: TRBV19; size: few; J: TRBJ2-7; CDR3: CASSPPASASISYEQYF; DNA: TGTGCCAGTAGCCCCCCGGCTAGCGCTAGTATCTCCTACGAGCAGTACTTC
D: -; V: TRBV4-1; size: once; J: TRBJ1-2; CDR3: CASSQERGPYGYTF; DNA: TGCGCCAGCAGCCAAGAAAGGGGTCCATATGGCTACACCTTC
D: TRBD1; V: TRBV2; size: -; J: TRBJ1-2; CDR3: CASSRQGYGYTF; DNA: TGTGCCAGCAGTAGACAGGGCTATGGCTACACCTTC
D: TRBD2; V: TRBV29-1; size: -; J: TRBJ2-3; CDR3: CSVGGTSVGTDTQYF; DNA: TGCAGCGTTGGTGGGACTAGCGTGGGCACAGATACGCAGTATTTT
D: -; V: TRBV7-2; size: -; J: TRBJ2-1; CDR3: CASSALGIEQFF; DNA: TGTGCCAGCAGCGCACTGGGGATTGAGCAGTTCTTC
D: -; V: TRBV5-1; size: -; J: TRBJ1-1; CDR3: CASGTENTEAFF; DNA: TGCGCCAGCGGCACAGAGAACACTGAAGCTTTCTTT
D: -; V: TRBV6-5; size: -; J: TRBJ2-3; CDR3: CASSYQKGGTDTQYF; DNA: TGTGCCAGCAGTTACCAGAAGGGGGGAACAGATACGCAGTATTTT
D: -; V: TRBV19; size: -; J: TRBJ2-1; CDR3: CASSIAGAPYNEQFF; DNA: TGTGCCAGTAGTATTGCGGGGGCACCCTACAATGAGCAGTTCTTC
D: TRBD1; V: TRBV30; size: once; J: TRBJ1-3; CDR3: CAWSKNRGASGNTIYF; DNA: TGTGCCTGGAGTAAGAACAGGGGGGCTTCTGGAAACACCATATATTTT
D: -; V: TRBV6-5; size: -; J: TRBJ2-7; CDR3: CASRATGGAPYEQYF; DNA: TGTGCCAGCAGGGCCACCGGAGGGGCCCCCTACGAGCAGTACTTC
D: -; V: TRBV19; size: -; J: TRBJ1-1; CDR3: CASSIGGWGSSVVWVGTEAFF; DNA: TGTGCCAGTAGTATTGGTGGATGGGGCAGTTCCGTGGTTTGGGTTGGCACTGAAGCTTTCTTT
D: -; V: TRBV19; size: -; J: TRBJ1-5; CDR3: CASSMGGYSNQPQHF; DNA: TGTGCCAGTAGTATGGGGGGGTATAGCAATCAGCCCCAGCATTTT
D: -; V: TRBV5-4; size: -; J: TRBJ2-1; CDR3: CASSLMASVSGAGWFF; DNA: TGTGCCAGCAGCTTGATGGCTAGCGTATCGGGCGCGGGGTGGTTCTTC
D: -; V: TRBV6-5; size: -; J: TRBJ2-7; CDR3: CASSPGFSGSYEQYF; DNA: TGTGCCAGCAGCCCAGGTTTTAGCGGATCCTACGAGCAGTACTTC
D: -; V: TRBV10-3; size: few; J: TRBJ1-1; CDR3: CAISERGAYTEAFF; DNA: TGTGCCATCAGTGAGAGAGGGGCCTACACTGAAGCTTTCTTT
D: TRBD1; V: TRBV5-1; size: -; J: TRBJ1-3; CDR3: CASSKGTGGNTIYF; DNA: TGCGCCAGCAGCAAAGGGACAGGGGGAAACACCATATATTTT
D: TRBD1; V: TRBV30; size: -; J: TRBJ2-5; CDR3: CAWRAPGQGQETQYF; DNA: TGTGCCTGGAGAGCCCCCGGACAGGGACAAGAGACCCAGTACTTC
D: -; V: TRBV6-5; size: -; J: TRBJ2-5; CDR3: CASTPPGRQETQYF; DNA: TGTGCCAGCACCCCCCCAGGGCGCCAAGAGACCCAGTACTTC
D: TRBD1; V: TRBV5-7; size: -; J: TRBJ1-1; CDR3: CASSKGAPNTEAFF; DNA: TGTGCCAGCAGTAAGGGGGCTCCGAACACTGAAGCTTTCTTT
D: -; V: TRBV7-9; size: -; J: TRBJ2-7; CDR3: CASSLGSTYEQYF; DNA: TGTGCCAGCAGCCTGGGTTCAACCTACGAGCAGTACTTC
D: -; V: TRBV6-4; size: -; J: TRBJ1-5; CDR3: CASSDFVGPTQPQHF; DNA: TGTGCCAGCAGTGACTTTGTGGGCCCGACCCAGCCCCAGCATTTT
D: TRBD1; V: TRBV28; size: -; J: TRBJ1-5; CDR3: CASSIDRVPSGNQPQHF; DNA: TGTGCCAGCAGTATCGACAGGGTACCCTCGGGCAATCAGCCCCAGCATTTT
D: -; V: TRBV19; size: -; J: TRBJ1-3; CDR3: CASGTPRAASGNTIYF; DNA: TGTGCCAGTGGAACCCCCAGGGCCGCCTCTGGAAACACCATATATTTT
D: TRBD1; V: TRBV18; size: -; J: TRBJ1-5; CDR3: CASSFRQGSNQPQHF; DNA: TGTGCCAGCTCGTTCCGACAGGGAAGCAATCAGCCCCAGCATTTT
D: -; V: TRBV11-2; size: -; J: TRBJ2-4; CDR3: CASSPSLGIDIQYF; DNA: TGTGCCAGCAGCCCCAGCTTGGGGATTGACATTCAGTACTTC
D: TRBD2; V: TRBV10-3; size: -; J: TRBJ2-5; CDR3: CAISVIRLAGMETQYF; DNA: TGTGCCATCAGTGTAATCCGACTAGCGGGGATGGAGACCCAGTACTTC
D: -; V: TRBV29-1; size: few; J: TRBJ2-5; CDR3: CSVGDLQETQYF; DNA: TGCAGCGTTGGTGACTTACAAGAGACCCAGTACTTC
D: -; V: TRBV21-1; size: -; J: TRBJ2-5; CDR3: CASSTHPRTGTKTQYF; DNA: TGTGCCAGCAGCACACATCCAAGGACAGGGACAAAGACCCAGTACTTC
D: -; V: TRBV28; size: -; J: TRBJ1-5; CDR3: CASRPTYRDQPQHF; DNA: TGTGCCAGCAGGCCAACCTACAGGGATCAGCCCCAGCATTTT
D: -; V: TRBV2; size: -; J: TRBJ2-2; CDR3: CASSGASVSTGELFF; DNA: TGTGCCAGCAGTGGAGCTTCGGTGTCCACCGGGGAGCTGTTTTTT
D: TRBD1; V: TRBV2; size: -; J: TRBJ1-5; CDR3: CASRDRGINQPQHF; DNA: TGTGCCAGCAGGGACAGGGGAATCAATCAGCCCCAGCATTTT
D: -; V: TRBV7-9; size: -; J: TRBJ2-3; CDR3: CASSLPDGPTDTQYF; DNA: TGTGCCAGCAGCCTACCGGACGGCCCCACAGATACGCAGTATTTT
D: -; V: TRBV18; size: -; J: TRBJ2-2; CDR3: CASSNGRVDTGELFF; DNA: TGTGCCAGCTCAAATGGCCGGGTTGACACCGGGGAGCTGTTTTTT
D: TRBD2; V: TRBV7-2; size: -; J: TRBJ2-5; CDR3: CASSFGGFKETQYF; DNA: TGTGCCAGCAGCTTCGGGGGGTTCAAAGAGACCCAGTACTTC
D: -; V: TRBV9; size: -; J: TRBJ2-2; CDR3: CASSASPTGELFF; DNA: TGTGCCAGCAGCGCGAGCCCAACCGGGGAGCTGTTTTTT
D: -; V: TRBV19; size: -; J: TRBJ1-2; CDR3: CASSDPLGGDYGYTF; DNA: TGTGCCAGTAGTGACCCTTTGGGGGGGGACTATGGCTACACCTTC